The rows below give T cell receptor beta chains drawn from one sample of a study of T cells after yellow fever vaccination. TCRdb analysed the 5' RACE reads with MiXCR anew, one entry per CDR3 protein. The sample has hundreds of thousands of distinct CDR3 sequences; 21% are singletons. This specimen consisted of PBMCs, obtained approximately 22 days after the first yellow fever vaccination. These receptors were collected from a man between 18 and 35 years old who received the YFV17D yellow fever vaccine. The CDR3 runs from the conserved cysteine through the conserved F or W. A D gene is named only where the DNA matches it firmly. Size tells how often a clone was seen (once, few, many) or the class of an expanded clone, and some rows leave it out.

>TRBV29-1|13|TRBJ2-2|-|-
CSVSWPNTGELFF
TGCAGCGTCTCCTGGCCGAACACCGGGGAGCTGTTTTTT
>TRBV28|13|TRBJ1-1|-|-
CASSKAMNTEAFF
TGTGCCAGCAGCAAAGCTATGAACACTGAAGCTTTCTTT
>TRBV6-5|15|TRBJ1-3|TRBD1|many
CASSRGQVSGNTIYF
TGTGCCAGCAGCCGCGGACAGGTCTCTGGAAACACCATATATTTT
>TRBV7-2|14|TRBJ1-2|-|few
CASSRGGGGYGYTF
TGTGCCAGCAGTCGAGGCGGGGGAGGTTATGGCTACACCTTC
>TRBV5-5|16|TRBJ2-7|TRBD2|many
CASSLDLAAYSYEQYF
TGTGCCAGCAGCTTGGACCTAGCGGCTTACTCCTACGAGCAGTACTTC
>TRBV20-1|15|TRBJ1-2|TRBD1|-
CSRPGTGGLWDGYTF
TGCAGCCGACCCGGGACAGGGGGCTTGTGGGATGGCTACACCTTC
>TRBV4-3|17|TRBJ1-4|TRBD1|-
CASSLDRTGTYNEKLFF
TGCGCCAGCAGCCTAGACAGGACAGGGACTTATAATGAAAAACTGTTTTTT
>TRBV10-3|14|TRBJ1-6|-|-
CAISEPDSNSPLHF
TGTGCCATCAGTGAGCCTGATTCTAATTCACCCCTCCACTTT
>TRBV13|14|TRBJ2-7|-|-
CASSYFGSSYEQYF
TGTGCCAGCAGTTACTTTGGGAGCTCCTACGAGCAGTACTTC
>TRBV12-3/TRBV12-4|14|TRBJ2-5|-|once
CASSSWDGKETQYF
TGTGCCAGCAGTTCATGGGACGGCAAAGAGACCCAGTACTTC
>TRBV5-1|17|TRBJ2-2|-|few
CASSLGPGGEGTGELFF
TGCGCCAGCAGCTTGGGGCCCGGAGGGGAAGGCACCGGGGAGCTGTTTTTT
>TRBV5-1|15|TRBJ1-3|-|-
CASSFTGITGNTIYF
TGCGCCAGCAGCTTTACAGGGATTACGGGAAACACCATATATTTT
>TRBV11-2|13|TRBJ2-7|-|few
CASSLTGSGEQYF
TGTGCCAGCAGCTTAACGGGCAGCGGTGAGCAGTACTTC
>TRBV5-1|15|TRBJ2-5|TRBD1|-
CASSLVGQGSETQYF
TGCGCCAGCAGCTTGGTTGGACAGGGTAGCGAGACCCAGTACTTC
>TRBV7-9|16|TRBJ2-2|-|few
CASSRTPGTYTGELFF
TGTGCCAGCAGCAGAACACCCGGGACATACACCGGGGAGCTGTTTTTT
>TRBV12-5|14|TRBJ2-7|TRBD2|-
CASGGSGGGNEQYF
TGTGCTAGTGGTGGTAGCGGGGGCGGGAACGAGCAGTACTTC
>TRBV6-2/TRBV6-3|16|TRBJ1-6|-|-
CASSYESGVSNSPLHF
TGTGCCAGCAGTTACGAATCAGGAGTTAGCAATTCACCCCTCCACTTT
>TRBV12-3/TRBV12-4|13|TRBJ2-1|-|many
CASSPGPNNEQFF
TGTGCCAGCAGCCCCGGACCAAACAATGAGCAGTTCTTC
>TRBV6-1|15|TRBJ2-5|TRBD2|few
CASSRTSGGLGTQYF
TGTGCCAGCAGCCGGACTAGCGGCGGGTTGGGGACCCAGTACTTC
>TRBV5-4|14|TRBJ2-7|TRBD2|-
CASSISGNSYEQYF
TGTGCCAGCAGCATTAGCGGGAACTCCTACGAGCAGTACTTC
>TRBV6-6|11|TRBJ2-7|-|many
CASSRNYEQYF
TGTGCCAGCAGCCGTAACTACGAGCAGTACTTC
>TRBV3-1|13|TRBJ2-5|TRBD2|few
CASTILAEETQYF
TGTGCCAGCACCATACTAGCGGAAGAGACCCAGTACTTC
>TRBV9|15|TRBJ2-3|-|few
CASSVGGQNTDTQYF
TGTGCCAGCAGCGTAGGGGGACAAAACACAGATACGCAGTATTTT
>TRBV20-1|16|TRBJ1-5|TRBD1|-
CSARDPQGAGNQPQHF
TGCAGTGCTAGAGATCCCCAGGGGGCGGGCAATCAGCCCCAGCATTTT
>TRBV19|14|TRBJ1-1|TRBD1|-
CASTRAGGQEEAFF
TGTGCCAGCACCAGGGCAGGGGGGCAGGAAGAAGCTTTCTTT
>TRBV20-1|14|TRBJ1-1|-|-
CSARGPTVGTEAFF
TGCAGTGCTAGAGGACCGACCGTTGGGACTGAAGCTTTCTTT
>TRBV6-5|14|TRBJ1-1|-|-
CASSYSIESSEAFF
TGTGCCAGCAGTTACTCGATTGAGAGTTCTGAAGCTTTCTTT
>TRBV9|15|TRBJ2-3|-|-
CASSVGGERTDTQYF
TGTGCCAGCAGCGTAGGGGGGGAACGCACAGATACGCAGTATTTT
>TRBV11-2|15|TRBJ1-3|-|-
CASSQDRFGGNTIYF
TGTGCCAGCAGCCAAGACAGATTTGGTGGAAACACCATATATTTT
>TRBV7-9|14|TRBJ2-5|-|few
CASSLDIAEETQYF
TGTGCCAGCAGCTTAGACATAGCCGAAGAGACCCAGTACTTC
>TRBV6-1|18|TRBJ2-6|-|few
CASSRQPFEFSGANVLTF
TGTGCCAGCAGTCGACAGCCATTTGAATTCTCTGGGGCCAACGTCCTGACTTTC
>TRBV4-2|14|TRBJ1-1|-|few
CASSHQLDPTEAFF
TGTGCCAGCAGCCACCAATTGGATCCCACTGAAGCTTTCTTT
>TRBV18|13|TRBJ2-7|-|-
CASSPLTSYEQYF
TGTGCCAGCTCACCTCTGACTAGCTACGAGCAGTACTTC
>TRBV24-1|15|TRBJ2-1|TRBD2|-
CATSDQRGVHNEQFF
TGTGCCACCAGTGATCAGCGGGGGGTCCACAATGAGCAGTTCTTC
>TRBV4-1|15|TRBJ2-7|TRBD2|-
CASSQNPREAYEQYF
TGCGCCAGCAGCCAAAACCCCCGGGAGGCATACGAGCAGTACTTC
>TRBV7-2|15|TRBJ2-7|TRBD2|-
CASSLAAGENYEQYF
TGTGCCAGCAGCTTAGCGGCGGGGGAAAACTACGAGCAGTACTTC
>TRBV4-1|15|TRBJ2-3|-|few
CASSQAQGSTDTQYF
TGCGCCAGCAGCCAAGCTCAGGGAAGCACAGATACGCAGTATTTT
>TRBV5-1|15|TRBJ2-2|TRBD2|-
CASSLDLAGVGELFF
TGCGCCAGCAGCTTGGACCTAGCGGGCGTCGGGGAGCTGTTTTTT
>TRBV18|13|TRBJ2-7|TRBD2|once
CASLAGGLDEQYF
TGTGCCAGCTTAGCGGGGGGCTTGGACGAGCAGTACTTC